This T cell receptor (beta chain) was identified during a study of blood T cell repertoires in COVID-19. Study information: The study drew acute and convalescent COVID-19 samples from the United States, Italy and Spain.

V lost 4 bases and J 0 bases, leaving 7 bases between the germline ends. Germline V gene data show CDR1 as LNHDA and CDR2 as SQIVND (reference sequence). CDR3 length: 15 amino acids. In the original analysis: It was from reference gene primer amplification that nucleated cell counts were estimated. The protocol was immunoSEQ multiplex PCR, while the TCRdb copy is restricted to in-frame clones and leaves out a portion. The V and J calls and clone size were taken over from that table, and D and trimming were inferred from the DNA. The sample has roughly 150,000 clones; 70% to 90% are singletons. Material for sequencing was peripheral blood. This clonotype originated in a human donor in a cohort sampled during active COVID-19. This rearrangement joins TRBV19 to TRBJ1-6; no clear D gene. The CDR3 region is CASSTVFSYNSPLHF. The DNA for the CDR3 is TGTGCCAGTAGTACAGTCTTCTCCTATAATTCACCCCTCCACTTT.